Listed below are T cell receptor beta chains from one sample, sequenced in a study of blood T cells in healthy people across ages. In TCRdb, the 5' RACE reads were re-called with MiXCR into one record per CDR3 protein. The top ten hold over 3.5% of the sample, which has 1,500,000 or so distinct CDR3 sequences, roughly two fifths seen once. The sample taken for sequencing was blood. All receptors derive from a woman aged 18-29 years in good health. Each CDR3 is given with its conserved first and last residue. D genes are given only for firm matches. Not all rows give a size; the values are once, few, many and, for expanded clones, a class.

d_call	v_call	clone_size	cdr3_length	j_call	cdr3_aa	cdr3_nt
TRBD1	TRBV7-9	-	15	TRBJ1-1	CASSLQGRWSDEAFF	TGTGCCAGCAGCCTACAGGGGCGGTGGTCCGACGAAGCTTTCTTT
-	TRBV25-1	-	13	TRBJ1-6	CASSGWGNSPLHF	TGTGCCAGCAGTGGATGGGGAAATTCACCCCTCCACTTT
-	TRBV6-5	few	11	TRBJ2-3	CASSRDLRQYF	TGTGCCAGCAGCCGGGACCTCAGGCAGTATTTT
TRBD2	TRBV6-2/TRBV6-3	-	15	TRBJ2-1	CASSYAGGANNGQFF	TGTGCCAGCAGTTACGCGGGGGGGGCCAACAATGGGCAGTTCTTC
TRBD2	TRBV7-6	-	19	TRBJ2-4	CASSLGGTSGAIAKNIQYF	TGTGCCAGCAGCTTAGGGGGGACTAGCGGAGCTATAGCCAAAAACATTCAGTACTTC
TRBD2	TRBV28	-	16	TRBJ2-7	CASTGTSGSSYNEQYF	TGTGCCAGCACTGGGACTAGCGGGAGCTCCTACAATGAGCAGTACTTC
-	TRBV5-1	few	15	TRBJ2-5	CASKSGDSYQETQYF	TGCGCCAGCAAATCCGGGGACTCGTACCAAGAGACCCAGTACTTC
TRBD2	TRBV3-1	-	18	TRBJ2-5	CASSGPPGLAGLSETQYF	TGTGCCAGCAGCGGACCCCCGGGACTAGCGGGTTTATCAGAGACCCAGTACTTC
-	TRBV7-9	-	14	TRBJ1-2	CASSAVEGHYGYTF	TGTGCCAGCAGCGCAGTGGAGGGGCACTATGGCTACACCTTC
-	TRBV4-2	few	13	TRBJ2-5	CASSINDQETQYF	TGTGCCAGCAGCATCAACGACCAAGAGACCCAGTACTTC
-	TRBV7-9	few	19	TRBJ2-7	CASSLVRDGIRSGSYEQYF	TGTGCCAGCAGCTTAGTTCGGGACGGCATACGGTCGGGGTCCTACGAGCAGTACTTC
TRBD1	TRBV13	-	15	TRBJ1-2	CASSQRTGRHYGYTF	TGTGCCAGCAGCCAGCGGACAGGGCGACACTATGGCTACACCTTC
TRBD1	TRBV6-5	-	15	TRBJ2-5	CASSYIGQGEETQYF	TGTGCCAGCAGTTACATTGGACAGGGTGAAGAGACCCAGTACTTC
TRBD2	TRBV11-1	few	15	TRBJ2-7	CASSYTSGPSYEQYF	TGTGCCAGCAGCTATACTAGCGGACCCTCCTACGAGCAGTACTTC
-	TRBV4-1	few	17	TRBJ1-6	CASSQEALNRYNSPLHF	TGCGCCAGCAGCCAAGAAGCCCTCAATAGGTATAATTCACCCCTCCACTTT
TRBD1	TRBV11-2	few	16	TRBJ2-2	CASSLGGTGETGELFF	TGTGCCAGCAGCTTGGGCGGGACAGGGGAAACCGGGGAGCTGTTTTTT
-	TRBV7-8	once	15	TRBJ2-7	CASSTAGIGYNEQYF	TGTGCCAGCAGCACGGCGGGAATTGGGTACAATGAGCAGTACTTC
TRBD1	TRBV6-5	-	12	TRBJ1-1	CASSLGTGWAFF	TGTGCCAGCAGCCTAGGGACAGGGTGGGCTTTCTTT
-	TRBV6-2/TRBV6-3	once	14	TRBJ2-7	CASRRGNTAYEQYF	TGTGCCAGCAGAAGAGGTAATACAGCCTACGAGCAGTACTTC
-	TRBV5-1	few	13	TRBJ2-7	CASSLDVAGEQYF	TGCGCCAGCAGCTTGGATGTCGCCGGCGAGCAGTACTTC
-	TRBV4-1	-	16	TRBJ2-1	CASSQDRGAGHNEQFF	TGCGCCAGCAGCCAAGATCGAGGGGCGGGGCACAATGAGCAGTTCTTC
TRBD1	TRBV6-2/TRBV6-3	-	17	TRBJ1-5	CASSYSYRAGGNQPQHF	TGTGCCAGCAGTTACTCTTATAGGGCAGGGGGAAATCAGCCCCAGCATTTT
-	TRBV29-1	-	14	TRBJ1-1	CSVVALYSNTEAFF	TGCAGCGTTGTGGCCCTATATTCGAACACTGAAGCTTTCTTT
-	TRBV4-3	few	15	TRBJ1-6	CASSQDGSYNSPLHF	TGCGCCAGCAGCCAAGACGGTTCCTATAATTCACCCCTCCACTTT
-	TRBV4-1	few	14	TRBJ1-1	CASRASRENTEAFF	TGCGCCAGCAGAGCGTCAAGGGAGAACACTGAAGCTTTCTTT
TRBD1	TRBV4-3	-	15	TRBJ2-1	CASGFGTGVYNEQFF	TGCGCCAGCGGCTTCGGGACAGGGGTCTACAATGAGCAGTTCTTC
TRBD1	TRBV29-1	-	14	TRBJ2-2	CSVRVQGWDGELFF	TGCAGCGTTCGGGTACAGGGGTGGGACGGGGAGCTGTTTTTT
-	TRBV20-1	-	15	TRBJ2-3	CSARDYVTVGDTQYF	TGCAGTGCTAGAGATTACGTCACAGTGGGGGATACGCAGTATTTT
-	TRBV27	-	16	TRBJ1-1	CASSLIVGPANTEAFF	TGTGCCAGCAGTTTGATAGTGGGCCCTGCGAACACTGAAGCTTTCTTT
-	TRBV29-1	once	13	TRBJ1-4	CSVLGTPNEKLFF	TGCAGCGTTCTCGGGACACCTAATGAAAAACTGTTTTTT
TRBD2	TRBV5-6	-	15	TRBJ2-3	CASSNSGGSTDTQYF	TGTGCCAGCAGCAATAGCGGGGGAAGCACAGATACGCAGTATTTT
-	TRBV11-2	few	14	TRBJ2-1	CASSVKGSYNEQFF	TGTGCCAGCAGCGTAAAGGGCTCCTACAATGAGCAGTTCTTC
-	TRBV11-2	few	13	TRBJ1-2	CASSRTARPGYTF	TGTGCCAGCAGCCGGACAGCCCGTCCTGGCTACACCTTC
-	TRBV5-1	-	18	TRBJ2-7	CASSLAKGQAGFGDEQCF	TGCGCCAGCAGCTTGGCCAAGGGTCAAGCAGGATTCGGGGACGAGCAGTGCTTC
TRBD2	TRBV6-5	-	20	TRBJ2-1	CASSYSRPRASGGALSEQFF	TGTGCCAGCAGTTACTCGAGACCTCGGGCTAGCGGGGGGGCCCTCAGTGAGCAGTTCTTC
TRBD2	TRBV28	few	13	TRBJ2-1	CASSTGTSLEQFF	TGTGCCAGCAGTACGGGGACTAGCCTAGAGCAGTTCTTC
-	TRBV20-1	-	14	TRBJ1-6	CSAQHREERSPLHF	TGCAGTGCCCAGCACAGGGAAGAGAGGTCACCCCTCCACTTT
TRBD1	TRBV7-7	-	16	TRBJ2-1	CASSRDRGASYNEQFF	TGTGCTAGCAGCCGGGACAGGGGGGCTTCCTACAATGAGCAGTTCTTC
-	TRBV29-1	-	14	TRBJ1-5	CSVEAGGSNQPQHF	TGCAGCGTTGAAGCGGGAGGTTCTAACCAGCCCCAGCATTTT
-	TRBV6-1	-	15	TRBJ1-2	CASSEGRWTIDGYTF	TGTGCCAGCAGTGAAGGCCGGTGGACAATAGATGGCTACACCTTC
TRBD2	TRBV6-2/TRBV6-3	-	16	TRBJ2-3	CASRSWSGASTDTQYF	TGTGCCAGCAGATCCTGGAGCGGGGCTAGCACAGATACGCAGTATTTT
TRBD2	TRBV4-3	-	15	TRBJ2-1	CASSQERGGRKTQFF	TGCGCCAGCAGCCAAGAGCGGGGGGGCCGAAAGACCCAGTTCTTC
-	TRBV5-1	-	14	TRBJ1-1	CASSLIQGKAEAFF	TGCGCCAGCAGCTTAATACAGGGTAAAGCTGAAGCTTTCTTT
TRBD2	TRBV27	-	17	TRBJ2-1	CASSFFTSGSRDNEQFF	TGTGCCAGCAGTTTTTTCACTAGCGGGAGTAGGGACAATGAGCAGTTCTTC
-	TRBV4-2	few	13	TRBJ2-7	CASSLRDANEQYF	TGTGCCAGCAGCCTCAGGGATGCCAACGAGCAGTACTTC
-	TRBV6-5	few	15	TRBJ2-7	CASKQSLGMVYEQYF	TGTGCCAGCAAACAAAGCCTGGGTATGGTCTACGAGCAGTACTTC